Listed below are T cell receptor beta chains from one sample, sequenced in a study of T cell repertoires in cytomegalovirus infection. TCRdb redid the calling of the reads with MiXCR, one entry per CDR3 protein. The sample has about 450,000 distinct CDR3 sequences, roughly 31% seen once. Sequenced sample: PBMCs. The receptors here all came from a human donor in good health (CMV status not recorded). Some clones in this sample may be carry-over from other donors' samples. Both conserved end residues are trimmed from each CDR3. Each record gives: CDR3 protein, V gene, clone size, J gene, CDR3 length. Some rows have no size entry. The others give once, few or many, or a class for an expanded clone.

CDR3aa: ASRPRAGGPAEQY; v_gene: TRBV6-1; abundance: -; j_gene: TRBJ2-7; len: 13
CDR3aa: AGGVGSPQH; v_gene: TRBV6-2/TRBV6-3; abundance: few; j_gene: TRBJ1-5; len: 9
CDR3aa: ASSLEIGINQPQH; v_gene: TRBV7-2; abundance: many; j_gene: TRBJ1-5; len: 13
CDR3aa: ASSLVRGSGRNSGANVLT; v_gene: TRBV11-2; abundance: -; j_gene: TRBJ2-6; len: 18
CDR3aa: ASSISPGGADGYT; v_gene: TRBV12-3/TRBV12-4; abundance: -; j_gene: TRBJ1-2; len: 13
CDR3aa: AISGQGSYEQY; v_gene: TRBV10-3; abundance: -; j_gene: TRBJ2-7; len: 11
CDR3aa: ASSQPGTGGTEAF; v_gene: TRBV3-1; abundance: few; j_gene: TRBJ1-1; len: 13
CDR3aa: ASSPSRGSTDTQY; v_gene: TRBV7-9; abundance: many; j_gene: TRBJ2-3; len: 13
CDR3aa: ASSWGPQGAKNIQY; v_gene: TRBV6-2/TRBV6-3; abundance: few; j_gene: TRBJ2-4; len: 14
CDR3aa: ASSSHVGYGYT; v_gene: TRBV5-1; abundance: -; j_gene: TRBJ1-2; len: 11
CDR3aa: ASSQEPIRSYNSPLH; v_gene: TRBV4-1; abundance: few; j_gene: TRBJ1-6; len: 15
CDR3aa: ASATSGGTTQY; v_gene: TRBV10-2; abundance: -; j_gene: TRBJ2-3; len: 11
CDR3aa: ASSFKLNTEAF; v_gene: TRBV7-8; abundance: many; j_gene: TRBJ1-1; len: 11
CDR3aa: ASSFDYSRTEQY; v_gene: TRBV7-2; abundance: many; j_gene: TRBJ2-7; len: 12
CDR3aa: ASSLPGGPTEAF; v_gene: TRBV6-2/TRBV6-3; abundance: -; j_gene: TRBJ1-1; len: 12
CDR3aa: ASSNWAYEQY; v_gene: TRBV7-4; abundance: few; j_gene: TRBJ2-7; len: 10
CDR3aa: ASSLEQGMGQPQH; v_gene: TRBV5-6; abundance: -; j_gene: TRBJ1-5; len: 13
CDR3aa: ASSQELSGDNEQF; v_gene: TRBV3-1; abundance: -; j_gene: TRBJ2-1; len: 13
CDR3aa: ASSSSGGPDYGYT; v_gene: TRBV7-2; abundance: -; j_gene: TRBJ1-2; len: 13
CDR3aa: SAPGLDF; v_gene: TRBV20-1; abundance: -; j_gene: TRBJ1-1; len: 7
CDR3aa: ASSLNSGSTDTQY; v_gene: TRBV12-3/TRBV12-4; abundance: -; j_gene: TRBJ2-3; len: 13
CDR3aa: ASSSVANEAF; v_gene: TRBV11-2; abundance: -; j_gene: TRBJ1-1; len: 10
CDR3aa: ASSYRQRNRQAQAF; v_gene: TRBV6-2/TRBV6-3; abundance: -; j_gene: TRBJ1-1; len: 14
CDR3aa: ATSARPGELF; v_gene: TRBV24-1; abundance: few; j_gene: TRBJ2-2; len: 10
CDR3aa: ASRRQSSYEQY; v_gene: TRBV6-2/TRBV6-3; abundance: -; j_gene: TRBJ2-7; len: 11
CDR3aa: ASSGTALNTGELF; v_gene: TRBV19; abundance: few; j_gene: TRBJ2-2; len: 13
CDR3aa: ASSLTRSSGANVLT; v_gene: TRBV11-2; abundance: few; j_gene: TRBJ2-6; len: 14
CDR3aa: ASSFDPYEQY; v_gene: TRBV7-8; abundance: few; j_gene: TRBJ2-7; len: 10
CDR3aa: ASTSSRTNTEAF; v_gene: TRBV5-4; abundance: -; j_gene: TRBJ1-1; len: 12
CDR3aa: ASSWDRGYSQPQH; v_gene: TRBV7-2; abundance: many; j_gene: TRBJ1-5; len: 13
CDR3aa: ASSRNKGSYNEQF; v_gene: TRBV6-5; abundance: -; j_gene: TRBJ2-1; len: 13
CDR3aa: ASVEDQPQH; v_gene: TRBV19; abundance: -; j_gene: TRBJ1-5; len: 9
CDR3aa: ASSQDRERREQY; v_gene: TRBV14; abundance: -; j_gene: TRBJ2-7; len: 12
CDR3aa: SAIQGDEKLF; v_gene: TRBV20-1; abundance: few; j_gene: TRBJ1-4; len: 10
CDR3aa: ASSSYRGLGLAAGFYNEQF; v_gene: TRBV5-8; abundance: few; j_gene: TRBJ2-1; len: 19
CDR3aa: ASSPSPGEGRQPQH; v_gene: TRBV6-2/TRBV6-3; abundance: many; j_gene: TRBJ1-5; len: 14
CDR3aa: ATSVAGPQETQY; v_gene: TRBV24-1; abundance: few; j_gene: TRBJ2-5; len: 12
CDR3aa: ASIQAGRISDGYT; v_gene: TRBV4-3; abundance: -; j_gene: TRBJ1-2; len: 13
CDR3aa: ASSSRTGVAGNTIY; v_gene: TRBV7-6; abundance: -; j_gene: TRBJ1-3; len: 14
CDR3aa: ASRVSGNTEAF; v_gene: TRBV6-6; abundance: few; j_gene: TRBJ1-1; len: 11
CDR3aa: ASSSPWPGRDTQY; v_gene: TRBV7-8; abundance: many; j_gene: TRBJ2-3; len: 13
CDR3aa: ASGSRTGVYEQY; v_gene: TRBV12-5; abundance: few; j_gene: TRBJ2-7; len: 12
CDR3aa: ATSRLRDRRI; v_gene: TRBV15; abundance: few; j_gene: TRBJ2-1; len: 10
CDR3aa: ASSYTGTANYGYT; v_gene: TRBV6-5; abundance: many; j_gene: TRBJ1-2; len: 13
CDR3aa: ASSYTGVGNTEAF; v_gene: TRBV19; abundance: few; j_gene: TRBJ1-1; len: 13
CDR3aa: ASSIQLAGTTDTQY; v_gene: TRBV19; abundance: -; j_gene: TRBJ2-3; len: 14
CDR3aa: ATSRVGARGDQPQH; v_gene: TRBV15; abundance: few; j_gene: TRBJ1-5; len: 14
CDR3aa: ASSMFSYSISNEKLF; v_gene: TRBV19; abundance: -; j_gene: TRBJ1-4; len: 15
CDR3aa: ASSQGQNYGYT; v_gene: TRBV6-5; abundance: few; j_gene: TRBJ1-2; len: 11
CDR3aa: ASSLEAGHNEKLF; v_gene: TRBV5-6; abundance: -; j_gene: TRBJ1-4; len: 13
CDR3aa: ASSQTGNTDTQY; v_gene: TRBV7-9; abundance: -; j_gene: TRBJ2-3; len: 12
CDR3aa: ASSISGAMNTEAF; v_gene: TRBV19; abundance: few; j_gene: TRBJ1-1; len: 13
CDR3aa: ASNGRVNTEAF; v_gene: TRBV6-6; abundance: -; j_gene: TRBJ1-1; len: 11